The rows below give T cell receptor beta chains drawn from one sample of a study of T-cell reconstitution after alpha-beta-depleted transplantation in children. One entry per CDR3 protein, called by TCRdb with MiXCR from the PCR reads. The data contain approximately 1,000,000 distinct CDR3 sequences, 25% to 35% of them singletons. Sequenced here: PBMCs, mostly from graft donor cells, sampled 360 days after TCRalphabeta/CD19-depleted stem cell transplant. The receptors come from a boy under three years old who had a stem cell transplant for SCID, so the T cells may come from the graft donor. CDR3s include the opening cysteine and the closing phenylalanine or tryptophan. A D gene is named only where the DNA matches it firmly. Size values are once, few and many counts, or a class for expanded clones, and some rows have none.

TRBJ2-1	NA	few	TRBV12-3/TRBV12-4	TGTGCCAGCAGTCGGGGCGAGTCCCTCAGCTCCTACAATGAGCAGTTCTTC	CASSRGESLSSYNEQFF
TRBJ2-1	NA	few	TRBV5-1	TGCGCCAGCAGCTTGGACGGGTACGGTGAGCAGTTCTTC	CASSLDGYGEQFF
TRBJ2-1	TRBD1	NA	TRBV4-1	TGCGCCAGCAGGGACCTAGGGACAGCCCTTGGCAATGAGCAGTTCTTC	CASRDLGTALGNEQFF
TRBJ2-7	NA	once	TRBV6-2/TRBV6-3	TGTGCCGGCGGCTTTTCCTCCAGAGGCGAGCAGTACTTC	CAGGFSSRGEQYF
TRBJ1-2	NA	NA	TRBV14	TGTGCCAGCAGCCAAGAACTGGGACTGCTAAGGAGCTACACCTTC	CASSQELGLLRSYTF
TRBJ2-3	NA	few	TRBV4-1	TGCGCCAGCAGCCAAGATAAGACAGCTACCACAGATACGCAGTATTTT	CASSQDKTATTDTQYF
TRBJ2-3	NA	NA	TRBV20-1	TGCAGCGTTCGGCATACGGGTACAGATACGCAGTATTTT	CSVRHTGTDTQYF
TRBJ2-3	NA	NA	TRBV20-1	TGCAGTGCTAGAGCCTTACCCGCGGACTTCAAAGATACGCAGTATTTT	CSARALPADFKDTQYF
TRBJ1-4	NA	once	TRBV6-5	TGTGCCAGCAGTTACGACAGACTTGAAAAACTGTTTTTT	CASSYDRLEKLFF
TRBJ2-7	NA	few	TRBV7-2	TGTGCCAGCAGCTTTTACTCCGGGGCAAGCTCCTACGAGCAGTACTTC	CASSFYSGASSYEQYF
TRBJ1-5	NA	few	TRBV5-6	TGTGCCAGCAGCTCCCCTGAGGGGTTGTCGGGCAATCAGCCCCAGCATTTT	CASSSPEGLSGNQPQHF
TRBJ2-1	NA	few	TRBV5-1	TGCGCCAGCAGCTGGGGACCGGGCGGTGGGCCTTACAATGAGCAGTTCTTC	CASSWGPGGGPYNEQFF
TRBJ2-1	NA	few	TRBV28	TGTGCCAGCACCCCAGCACCCTACAATGAGCAGTTCTTC	CASTPAPYNEQFF
TRBJ2-7	NA	few	TRBV7-8	TGTGCCAGCAGCAGCCGGGACATATATACCTACGAGCAGTACTTC	CASSSRDIYTYEQYF
TRBJ1-1	NA	few	TRBV15	TGTGCCACCAGCAGAGATGGGAAACGCGGCACTGAAGCTTTCTTT	CATSRDGKRGTEAFF
TRBJ1-4	NA	NA	TRBV12-3/TRBV12-4	TGTGCCAGCAGTTTAGAGGGAGCGGGACTGCTTAATGAAAAACTGTTTTTT	CASSLEGAGLLNEKLFF
TRBJ2-7	NA	few	TRBV20-1	TGCAGTGCTAGGGGAACTCGGGCAGGGGCGTGGTACGAGCAGTACTTC	CSARGTRAGAWYEQYF
TRBJ2-1	TRBD1	few	TRBV5-1	TGCGCCAGCAGTCGTGCCGGGACAGGGGTCTACAATGAGCAGTTCTTC	CASSRAGTGVYNEQFF
TRBJ1-1	NA	NA	TRBV6-2/TRBV6-3	TGTGCCAGCAGGCTATCCGACAGGCTGAACACTGAAGCTTTCTTT	CASRLSDRLNTEAFF
TRBJ1-2	NA	NA	TRBV29-1	TGCAGCGTTGAAAAGCAGGGCTATGGCTACACCTTC	CSVEKQGYGYTF
TRBJ2-2	TRBD2	few	TRBV20-1	TGCAGTGCTCGCCTCGGGGTAGCGGGGATCACCGGGGAGCTGTTTTTT	CSARLGVAGITGELFF
TRBJ2-1	TRBD2	few	TRBV20-1	TGCAGTGCCCCAAGCCGCCGGGGGGGCGGCAATGAGCAGTTCTTC	CSAPSRRGGGNEQFF
TRBJ1-1	NA	many	TRBV12-3/TRBV12-4	TGTGCCAGCAGTCGGGGGGCCGAGGCTTTCTTT	CASSRGAEAFF
TRBJ1-1	NA	NA	TRBV25-1	TGTGCCAGCAGTGAATTCTTAGGGAGGGACCTAATGAACACTGAAGCTTTCTTT	CASSEFLGRDLMNTEAFF
TRBJ2-6	NA	NA	TRBV5-1	TGCGCCAGCGGGTCTGCATTGACCGGGGCCAACGTCCTGACTTTC	CASGSALTGANVLTF
TRBJ1-6	TRBD1	NA	TRBV6-1	TGTGCCAGCAGTCATGACAGGGTGAAGTCACCCCTCCACTTT	CASSHDRVKSPLHF
TRBJ2-5	NA	NA	TRBV5-1	TGCGCCAGCAGCGCCGGGGGAGGCGGAGAGACCCAGTACTTC	CASSAGGGGETQYF
TRBJ2-5	TRBD1	NA	TRBV4-1	TGCGCCAGCAGCCCCAGCCCCTTCCGGGACAGGTATCAGACCCAGTACTTC	CASSPSPFRDRYQTQYF
TRBJ2-1	NA	many	TRBV3-1	TGTGCCAGCAGCCAAGTGATCAAAGGGGGAGATGAGCAGTTCTTC	CASSQVIKGGDEQFF